A selection of T cell receptor beta chains follows, all from one sample in a study of OX40 agonist ivuxolimab in advanced cancers. Some clones are missing from TCRdb's copy, which holds only in-frame ones; the method was immunoSEQ multiplex PCR. This sample carries 50,000 to 80,000 clones, more than 80% of them seen once, and the ten largest clones take 4.5% to 5.5%. The sequences come from CD4+ or CD8+ T cells sorted from blood, collected in a trial of the OX40 agonist ivuxolimab. The receptors were gathered from an adult with an advanced solid tumor such as melanoma, head and neck, liver or kidney cancer. Both conserved end residues are part of each CDR3. D genes are given only for firm matches. Expanded clones get a size class; other rows say once, few or many, or leave the size out.

cdr3_length d_call j_call clone_size v_call cdr3_nt cdr3_aa
14 - TRBJ2-3 - TRBV7-9 TGTGCCAGCAGCTTGGCCCACGGCACAGATACGCAGTATTTT CASSLAHGTDTQYF
14 - TRBJ2-1 - TRBV18 TGTGCCAGCTCACCAGGTATTGGAGGCAATGAGCAGTTCTTC CASSPGIGGNEQFF
16 TRBD2 TRBJ2-7 - TRBV4-1 TGCGCCAGCAGCCTCCTTCTAGCGGGAGGGCCTTACGAGCAGTACTTC CASSLLLAGGPYEQYF
17 TRBD2 TRBJ2-2 - TRBV27 TGTGCCAGCACCGGGGGGGGGACTAGAGCGAACACCGGGGAGCTGTTTTTT CASTGGGTRANTGELFF
15 TRBD1 TRBJ1-1 - TRBV28 TGTGCCAGCAGTTACCGACAGGGGGGGAAGACTGAAGCTTTCTTT CASSYRQGGKTEAFF
19 - TRBJ2-6 - TRBV5-6 TGTGCCAGCAGCTTGGAGGGCAAGTGGGGGGAACCTGGGGCCAACGTCCTGACTTTC CASSLEGKWGEPGANVLTF
16 TRBD2 TRBJ2-3 - TRBV4-2 TGTGCCAGCAGCCAAGATACGGCTAGCGGGAGGTTAGCGCAGTATTTT CASSQDTASGRLAQYF
16 - TRBJ1-2 - TRBV30 TGTGCCTGGAGTGTAAGGTGGCCTCTCGGAGGCTATGGCTACACCTTC CAWSVRWPLGGYGYTF
15 - TRBJ2-5 - TRBV5-1 TGCGCCAGCAGCTCGTCAGGGGAATACGGAGAGACCCAGTACTTC CASSSSGEYGETQYF
15 - TRBJ2-5 - TRBV5-1 TGCGCCAGCAGCTTGTGGGGCCAGGGGCAAGAGACCCAGTACTTC CASSLWGQGQETQYF
13 TRBD1 TRBJ1-4 - TRBV6-4 TGTGCCCGAGGGACAGGGACTAATGAAAAACTGTTTTTT CARGTGTNEKLFF
13 - TRBJ1-3 - TRBV19 TGTGCCAGTAGTCCCAGCTCTGGAAACACCATATATTTT CASSPSSGNTIYF
11 - TRBJ2-1 - TRBV20-1 TGCAGTGCTCCCAGGGGAAATGAGCAGTTCTTC CSAPRGNEQFF
11 - TRBJ2-4 - TRBV10-3 TGTGCCATCTCGGACGGAAACATTCAGTACTTC CAISDGNIQYF
14 TRBD1 TRBJ2-2 - TRBV19 TGTGCCAGTAGGAACCAGGGGGCCACCGGGGAGCTGTTTTTT CASRNQGATGELFF
17 - TRBJ2-2 once TRBV27 TGTGCCAGCAGTTCGGGGGGCAGGGGGCTGAACACCGGGGAGCTGTTTTTT CASSSGGRGLNTGELFF
11 - TRBJ2-5 - TRBV28 TGTGCCAGTCAAAGTCAAGAGACCCAGTACTTC CASQSQETQYF
16 - TRBJ2-2 - TRBV11-2 TGTGCCAGCAGCTTACCTCGGAGGCGGAACACCGGGGAGCTGTTTTTT CASSLPRRRNTGELFF
15 - TRBJ2-3 - TRBV7-2 TGTGCCAGCAGCTTCTTTGCGGGTAGCACAGATACGCAGTATTTT CASSFFAGSTDTQYF
13 TRBD2 TRBJ2-1 - TRBV6-1 TGTGCCACCTTCATTCTCCGGGGGGATGAGCAGTTCTTC CATFILRGDEQFF
15 TRBD1 TRBJ1-1 - TRBV5-1 TGCGCCAGCAGCTTGGGGGACAGGGGGAACACTGAAGCTTTCTTT CASSLGDRGNTEAFF
15 TRBD2 TRBJ2-1 - TRBV15 TGTGCCACCAGCAGGGGCGGGAGCTCCTACAATGAGCAGTTCTTC CATSRGGSSYNEQFF
14 - TRBJ2-3 once TRBV6-1 TGTGCCAGCAGAATAGGAAGCCTCGCAGATACGCAGTATTTT CASRIGSLADTQYF
13 - TRBJ2-5 - TRBV16 TGTGCCAGCAGCTCCAGGAGTGGGGAGACCCAGTACTTC CASSSRSGETQYF
16 TRBD2 TRBJ2-3 once TRBV6-5 TGTGCCAGCAGTTTTACGGTAGCGGGAGCGACAGATACGCAGTATTTT CASSFTVAGATDTQYF
13 - TRBJ2-2 - TRBV2 TGTGCCAGCAGTGTGTTGTCGTCCGGGGAGCTGTTTTTT CASSVLSSGELFF
14 - TRBJ1-1 - TRBV6-6 TGTGCCAGCAGTTACTCGATGTGGAACACTGAAGCTTTCTTT CASSYSMWNTEAFF
13 TRBD2 TRBJ2-1 - TRBV10-3 TGTGCCATCAAGCTAGCGGGCCTCAATGAGCAGTTCTTC CAIKLAGLNEQFF
17 - TRBJ2-5 once TRBV28 TGTGCCAGCAGTTTATGGGAGAGACTAGAGGTCGTAGAGACCCAGTACTTC CASSLWERLEVVETQYF
15 - TRBJ2-1 - TRBV9 TGTGCCAGCAGCGTAGAGGGCGAGGTACGGAATGAGCAGTTCTTC CASSVEGEVRNEQFF
13 - TRBJ1-1 - TRBV4-1 TGCGCCAGCAGCCCGGAGGGCGGCACTGAAGCTTTCTTT CASSPEGGTEAFF
17 TRBD1 TRBJ1-1 - TRBV4-1 TGCGCCAGCAGCCAACGTACCGGGACAGGGGCGAACACTGAAGCTTTCTTT CASSQRTGTGANTEAFF